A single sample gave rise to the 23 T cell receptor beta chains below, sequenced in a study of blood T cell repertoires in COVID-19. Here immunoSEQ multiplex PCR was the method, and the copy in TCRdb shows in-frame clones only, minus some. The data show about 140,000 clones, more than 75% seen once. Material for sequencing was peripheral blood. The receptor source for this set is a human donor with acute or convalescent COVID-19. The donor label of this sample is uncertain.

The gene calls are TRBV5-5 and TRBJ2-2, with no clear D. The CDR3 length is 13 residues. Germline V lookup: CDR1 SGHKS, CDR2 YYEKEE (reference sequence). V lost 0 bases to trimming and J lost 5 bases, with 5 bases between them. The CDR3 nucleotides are TGTGCCAGCAGCTTGGAAGCTACCGGGGAGCTGTTTTTT. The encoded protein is CASSLEATGELFF.

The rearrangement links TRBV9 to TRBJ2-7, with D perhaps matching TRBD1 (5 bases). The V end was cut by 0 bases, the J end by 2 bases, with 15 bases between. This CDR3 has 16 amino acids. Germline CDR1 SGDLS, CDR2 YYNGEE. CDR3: CASSVGLGQNTYEQYF. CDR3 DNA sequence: TGTGCCAGCAGCGTAGGGTTGGGGCAAAACACCTACGAGCAGTACTTC. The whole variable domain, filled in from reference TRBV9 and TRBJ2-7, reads DSGVTQTPKHLITATGQRVTLRCSPRSGDLSVYWYQQSLDQGLQFLIQYYNGEERAKGNILERFSAQQFPDLHSELNLSSLELGDSALYFCASSVGLGQNTYEQYFGPGTRLTVT.

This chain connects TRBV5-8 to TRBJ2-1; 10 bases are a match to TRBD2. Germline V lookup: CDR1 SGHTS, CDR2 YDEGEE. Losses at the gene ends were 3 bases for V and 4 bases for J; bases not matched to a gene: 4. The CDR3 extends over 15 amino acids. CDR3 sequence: CASSSSSGRYNEQFF. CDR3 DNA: TGTGCCAGCAGCTCGTCTAGCGGGAGATACAATGAGCAGTTCTTC.

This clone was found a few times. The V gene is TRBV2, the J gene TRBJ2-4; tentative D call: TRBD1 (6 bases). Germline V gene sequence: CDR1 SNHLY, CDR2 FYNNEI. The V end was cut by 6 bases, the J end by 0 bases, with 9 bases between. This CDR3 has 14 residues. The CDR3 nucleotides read TGTGCCAGCAGACTGACAGGAGCCAAAAACATTCAGTACTTC. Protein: CASRLTGAKNIQYF.

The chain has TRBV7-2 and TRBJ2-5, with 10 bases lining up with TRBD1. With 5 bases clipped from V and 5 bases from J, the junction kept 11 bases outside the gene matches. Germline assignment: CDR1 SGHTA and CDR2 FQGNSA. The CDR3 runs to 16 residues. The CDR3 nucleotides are TGTGCCAGCAGCCCTTACGGGACAGGGGTGGAGGAGACCCAGTACTTC. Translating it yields CASSPYGTGVEETQYF.

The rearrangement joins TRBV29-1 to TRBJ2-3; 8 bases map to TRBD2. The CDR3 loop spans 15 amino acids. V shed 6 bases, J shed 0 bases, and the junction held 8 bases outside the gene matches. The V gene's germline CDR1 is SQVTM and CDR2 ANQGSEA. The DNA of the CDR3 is TGCAGCGTCGGAGAAACTAGCGGAAGCACAGATACGCAGTATTTT. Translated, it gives CSVGETSGSTDTQYF.

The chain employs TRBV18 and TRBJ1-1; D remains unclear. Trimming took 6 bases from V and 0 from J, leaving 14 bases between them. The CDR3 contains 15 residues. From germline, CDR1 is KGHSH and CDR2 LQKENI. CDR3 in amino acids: CASSQSWQVNTEAFF. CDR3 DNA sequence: TGTGCCAGCTCTCAATCCTGGCAGGTGAACACTGAAGCTTTCTTT.

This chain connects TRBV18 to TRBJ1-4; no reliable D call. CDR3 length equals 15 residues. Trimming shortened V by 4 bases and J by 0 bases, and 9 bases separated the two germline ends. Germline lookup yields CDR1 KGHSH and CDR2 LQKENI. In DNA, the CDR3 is TGTGCCAGCTCACGCACCTTAGCAACTAATGAAAAACTGTTTTTT. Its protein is CASSRTLATNEKLFF. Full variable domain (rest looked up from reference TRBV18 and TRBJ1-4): NAGVMQNPRHLVRRRGQEARLRCSPMKGHSHVYWYRQLPEEGLKFMVYLQKENIIDESGMPKERFSAEFPKEGPSILRIQQVVRGDSAAYFCASSRTLATNEKLFFGSGTQLSVL.

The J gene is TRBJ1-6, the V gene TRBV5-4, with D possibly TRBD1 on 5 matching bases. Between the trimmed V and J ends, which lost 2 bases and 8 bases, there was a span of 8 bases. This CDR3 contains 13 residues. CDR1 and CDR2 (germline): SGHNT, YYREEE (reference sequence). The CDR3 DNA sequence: TGTGCCAGCAGCTTCGCAGGGTATTCACCCCTCCACTTT. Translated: CASSFAGYSPLHF.

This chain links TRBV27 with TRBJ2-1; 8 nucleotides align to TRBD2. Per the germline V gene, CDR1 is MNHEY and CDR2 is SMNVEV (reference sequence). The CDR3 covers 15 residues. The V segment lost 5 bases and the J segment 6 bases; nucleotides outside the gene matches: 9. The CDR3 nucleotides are TGTGCCAGCAGTGTGGGACTAGGAAGGACCAATGAGCAGTTCTTC. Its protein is CASSVGLGRTNEQFF.

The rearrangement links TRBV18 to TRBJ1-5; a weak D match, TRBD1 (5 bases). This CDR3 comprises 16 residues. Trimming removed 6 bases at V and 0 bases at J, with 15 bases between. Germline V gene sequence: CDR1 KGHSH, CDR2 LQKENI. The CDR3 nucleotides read TGTGCCAGCTCCCCTGGGGGGAGGCCTAGCAATCAGCCCCAGCATTTT. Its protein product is CASSPGGRPSNQPQHF.

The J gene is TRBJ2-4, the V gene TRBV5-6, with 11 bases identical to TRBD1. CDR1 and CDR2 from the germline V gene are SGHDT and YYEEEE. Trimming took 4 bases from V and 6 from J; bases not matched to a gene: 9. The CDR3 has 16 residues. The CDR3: CASSPRDRGGRNIQYF. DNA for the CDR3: TGTGCCAGCAGCCCTCGGGACAGGGGGGGTCGAAACATTCAGTACTTC.

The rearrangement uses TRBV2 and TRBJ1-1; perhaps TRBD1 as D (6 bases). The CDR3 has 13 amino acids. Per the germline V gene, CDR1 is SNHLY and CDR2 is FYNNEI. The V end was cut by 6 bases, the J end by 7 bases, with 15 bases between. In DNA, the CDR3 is TGTGCCAGCAGACTACAGGGACGGGATGAAGCTTTCTTT. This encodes CASRLQGRDEAFF.

Here the CDR3 reads CASSLGAGMNTEAFF. The CDR3 DNA is TGTGCCAGCAGCTTAGGCGCAGGCATGAACACTGAAGCTTTCTTT. This chain connects TRBV11-3 to TRBJ1-1, with D unresolved. CDR1 is SGHNT, CDR2 YENEEA, per germline. V was clipped by 1 base and J by 0 bases, with 9 bases between them. The CDR3 loop spans 15 amino acids.

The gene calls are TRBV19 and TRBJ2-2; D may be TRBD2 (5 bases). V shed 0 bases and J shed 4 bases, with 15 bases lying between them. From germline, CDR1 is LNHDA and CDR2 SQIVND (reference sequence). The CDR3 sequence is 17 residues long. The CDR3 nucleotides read TGTGCCAGTAGTATAGATCATTCTTGGGCGGGCACCGGGGAGCTGTTTTTT. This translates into CASSIDHSWAGTGELFF.

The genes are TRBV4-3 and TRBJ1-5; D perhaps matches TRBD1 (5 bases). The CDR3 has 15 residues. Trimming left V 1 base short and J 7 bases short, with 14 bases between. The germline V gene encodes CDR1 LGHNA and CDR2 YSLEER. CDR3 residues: CASSQGSGSGQPQHF. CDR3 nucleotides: TGCGCCAGCAGCCAAGGTTCAGGGTCGGGCCAGCCCCAGCATTTT.

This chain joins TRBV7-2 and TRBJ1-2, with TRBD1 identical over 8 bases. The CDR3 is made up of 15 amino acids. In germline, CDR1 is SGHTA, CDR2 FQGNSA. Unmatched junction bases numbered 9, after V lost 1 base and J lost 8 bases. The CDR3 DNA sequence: TGTGCCAGCAGCTTAGAGAGGCAGGGGGCGTCCGGCTACACCTTC. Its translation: CASSLERQGASGYTF.

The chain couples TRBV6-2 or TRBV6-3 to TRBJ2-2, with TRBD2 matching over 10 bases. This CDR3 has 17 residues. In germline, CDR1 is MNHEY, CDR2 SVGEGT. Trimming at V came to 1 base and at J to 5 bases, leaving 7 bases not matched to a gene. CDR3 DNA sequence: TGTGCCAGCAGTTACTTCAACAGCGGGAGGGGTACCGGGGAGCTGTTTTTT. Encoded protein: CASSYFNSGRGTGELFF.

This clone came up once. In nucleotides, the CDR3 is TGTGCCTGGAGGGCCCGGGACAGGGACTATGGCTACACCTTC. Translation gives CAWRARDRDYGYTF. The rearrangement joins TRBV30 to TRBJ1-2; 9 nucleotides line up with TRBD1. The CDR3 extends over 14 amino acids. J lost 3 bases, V lost 3 bases, and 5 bases had no gene match. CDR1 is GTSNPN and CDR2 is SVGIG in the germline V gene (reference sequence).

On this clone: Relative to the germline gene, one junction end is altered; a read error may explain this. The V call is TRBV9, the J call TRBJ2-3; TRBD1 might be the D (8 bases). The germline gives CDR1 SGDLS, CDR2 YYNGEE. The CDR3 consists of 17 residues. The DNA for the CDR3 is TGTGCCAGCAGCGCCCCACAGGGGGGGGGCTGCACAGGTACGCAGTATTTT. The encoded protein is CASSAPQGGGCTGTQYF.

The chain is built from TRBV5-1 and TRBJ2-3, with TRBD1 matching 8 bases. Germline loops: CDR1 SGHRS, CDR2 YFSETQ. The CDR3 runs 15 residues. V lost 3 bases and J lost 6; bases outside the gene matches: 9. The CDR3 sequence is CASSWTGRSVDTQYF. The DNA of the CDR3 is TGCGCCAGCAGCTGGACAGGGCGATCGGTGGATACGCAGTATTTT.

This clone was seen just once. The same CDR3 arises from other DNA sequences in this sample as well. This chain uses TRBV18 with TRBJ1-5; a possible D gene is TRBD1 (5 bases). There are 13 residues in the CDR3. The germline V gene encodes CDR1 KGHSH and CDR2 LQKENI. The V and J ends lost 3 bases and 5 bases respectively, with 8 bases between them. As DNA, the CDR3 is TGTGCCAGCTCACCGGGGGAGGATCAGCCCCAGCATTTT. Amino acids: CASSPGEDQPQHF.

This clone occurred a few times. CDR3 loop: CASSYPDRVQPQHF. CDR3 nucleotides: TGTGCCAGCAGTTACCCCGACAGGGTTCAGCCCCAGCATTTT. The rearrangement joins TRBV6-2 or TRBV6-3 to TRBJ1-5, with TRBD1 identical over 7 bases. The junction had 4 bases not matched to a gene; V was cut back by 2 bases and J by 6 bases. The germline gives CDR1 MNHEY, CDR2 SVGEGT. The length of the CDR3 is 14 residues.